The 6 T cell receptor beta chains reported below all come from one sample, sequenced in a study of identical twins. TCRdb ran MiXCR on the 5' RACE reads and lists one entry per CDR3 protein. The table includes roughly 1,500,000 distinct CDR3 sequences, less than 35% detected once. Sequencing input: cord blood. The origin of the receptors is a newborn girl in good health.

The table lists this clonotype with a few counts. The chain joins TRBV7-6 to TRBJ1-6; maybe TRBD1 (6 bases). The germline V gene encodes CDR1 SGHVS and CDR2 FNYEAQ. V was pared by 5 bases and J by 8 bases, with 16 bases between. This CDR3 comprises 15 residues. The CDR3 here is CASSPTGFGDSPLHF. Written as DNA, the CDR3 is TGTGCCAGCAGCCCTACAGGGTTTGGGGATTCACCCCTCCACTTT.

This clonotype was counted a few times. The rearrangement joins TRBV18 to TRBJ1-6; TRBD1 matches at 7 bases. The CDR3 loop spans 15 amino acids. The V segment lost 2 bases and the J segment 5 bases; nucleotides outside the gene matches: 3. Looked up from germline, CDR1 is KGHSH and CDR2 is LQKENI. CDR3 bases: TGTGCCAGCTCACCAAGCACAGGGGATAATTCACCCCTCCACTTT. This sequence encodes CASSPSTGDNSPLHF.

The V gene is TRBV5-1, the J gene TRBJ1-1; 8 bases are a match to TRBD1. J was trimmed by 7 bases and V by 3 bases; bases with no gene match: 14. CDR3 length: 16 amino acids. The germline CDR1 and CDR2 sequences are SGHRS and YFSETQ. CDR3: CASSSNEQGVSIEAFF. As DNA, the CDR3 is TGCGCCAGCAGCTCGAACGAACAGGGGGTGAGCATTGAAGCTTTCTTT.

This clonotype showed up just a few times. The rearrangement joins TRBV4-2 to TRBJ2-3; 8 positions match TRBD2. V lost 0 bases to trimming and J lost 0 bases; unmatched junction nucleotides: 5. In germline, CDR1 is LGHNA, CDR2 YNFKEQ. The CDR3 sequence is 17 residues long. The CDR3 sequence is CASSQDFGLASTDTQYF. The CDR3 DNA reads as TGTGCCAGCAGCCAAGATTTTGGACTAGCCAGCACAGATACGCAGTATTTT.

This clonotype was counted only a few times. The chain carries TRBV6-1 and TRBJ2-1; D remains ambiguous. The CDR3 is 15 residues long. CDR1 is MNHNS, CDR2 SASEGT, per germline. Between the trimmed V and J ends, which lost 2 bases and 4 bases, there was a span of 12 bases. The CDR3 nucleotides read TGTGCCAGCAGTGAACAATTCGCTGATTACAATGAGCAGTTCTTC. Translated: CASSEQFADYNEQFF.

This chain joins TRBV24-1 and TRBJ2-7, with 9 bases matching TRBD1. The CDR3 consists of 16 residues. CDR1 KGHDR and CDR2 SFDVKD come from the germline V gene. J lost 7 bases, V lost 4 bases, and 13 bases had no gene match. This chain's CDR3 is CATSEADRGTYNEQYF. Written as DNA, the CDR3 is TGTGCCACCAGTGAGGCGGACAGGGGAACTTACAATGAGCAGTACTTC.